This TCR beta chain was identified during a study of cytotoxic CD8 clonotypes in ibrutinib-treated CLL. In its sample, this clone was seen a few times. Sequencing used immunoSEQ multiplex PCR; TCRdb keeps in-frame clones, though not all of them. Of some 200,000 clones detected, about three quarters appear once; the ten largest clones hold about 6.4%. Germline assignment: CDR1 SGHTS and CDR2 YDEGEE. The V end was cut by 3 bases, the J end by 3 bases, with 10 bases between. The length of the CDR3 is 14 residues. About 2 micrograms of genomic DNA from cryopreserved PBMCs went into TCR beta libraries. This clonotype originated in a human donor with chronic lymphocytic leukemia. The V call is TRBV5-8, the J call TRBJ1-5; D unresolved. The sequenced sample was PBMCs, obtained after 12 months of ibrutinib treatment. The CDR3 reads CASSSRGNNQPQHF. CDR3 nucleotide sequence: TGTGCCAGCAGCTCCCGAGGGAACAATCAGCCCCAGCATTTT.